This T cell receptor beta chain was captured in a study of Tregs in tolerant kidney transplant recipients. Study-wide results and caveats: Findings come from small patient numbers and require larger validation.

Recipients received nonmyeloablative bone marrow transplants from related graft donors, with transient mixed chimerism. CD4+CD25+CD127- Tregs, CD4+CD25- non-Tregs, CD4 and CD8 cells were sorted. Clones were read by immunoSEQ multiplex PCR, and TCRdb kept only the in-frame ones, dropping some. The sample lists more than 70,000 clones; about 91% were seen once. Germline values: CDR1 LNHDA, CDR2 SQIVND (reference sequence). Trimming removed 7 bases at V and 4 bases at J, with 13 bases between. This CDR3 region has 13 residues. The sample holds one count of this clone. Its specificity is not known. The TCR comes from a human patient who received a combined kidney and bone marrow transplant. Some T cells may be supplied by the graft donor. The sequencing used CD4+ T cells from blood (PBMCs), collected 24 months after the transplant. The chain is built from TRBV19 and TRBJ2-5, with D possibly matching TRBD2 (6 bases). CDR3 nucleotide sequence: TGTGCCAGTACCGCAATGGGGGGAGAGACCCAGTACTTC. This encodes CASTAMGGETQYF. The full variable domain, completed using reference TRBV19 and TRBJ2-5, is DGGITQSPKYLFRKEGQNVTLSCEQNLNHDAMYWYRQDPGQGLRLIYYSQIVNDFQKGDIAEGYSVSREKKESFPLTVTSAQKNPTAFYLCASTAMGGETQYFGPGTRLLVL.